A single sample gave rise to the 32 T cell receptor beta chains below, sequenced in a study of T cells after yellow fever vaccination (dated by TCRdb to about 2019). The sample's treatment or condition label, in plain terms: live attenuated yellow fever vaccine strain. Receptor amplification or capture employed 5' RACE. This sample was sequenced with an Illumina HiSeq 2500. Using fastp at Q25 and MiXCR, TCRdb reprocessed the public reads and kept productive beta chains. Every CDR3 protein is listed once, alongside the most common genes and DNA of its rows. The sample table contains approximately 300,000 distinct CDR3 sequences; only one count was recorded for 6.8% of them. Together, the top ten hold roughly a sixth of the sample. Sequenced here: PBMCs, sampled about 49 days after the first yellow fever vaccination. The receptors derive from a man between 18 and 35 years old who received the YFV17D yellow fever vaccine.

This clonotype was seen repeatedly, ten times or more. The J gene is TRBJ1-6, the V gene TRBV7-6, with D possibly matching TRBD1 (5 bases). V was pared by 1 base and J by 7 bases, with 11 bases between. Germline CDR1 SGHVS, CDR2 FNYEAQ. The CDR3 length is 15 residues. CDR3 in DNA: TGTGCCAGCAGCTTAGTTGGGGGTAGCAATTCACCCCTCCACTTT. This sequence encodes CASSLVGGSNSPLHF.

As regards this clonotype: This may be a read error: a much more frequent sequence differs by one nucleotide. The chain joins TRBV28 to TRBJ2-3; no definite D call. Trimming pared 1 base from V and 5 bases from J, leaving 10 bases between. This CDR3 is built from 14 residues. Germline assignment: CDR1 MDHEN and CDR2 SYDVKM. For the CDR3, the DNA is TGTGCCAGCAGTTTATACACTCTGGTAGATACGCAGTATTTT. Its protein is CASSLYTLVDTQYF.

The chain is built from TRBV4-1 and TRBJ1-2; D possibly corresponds to TRBD1 (5 bases). The CDR3 runs to 15 residues. Germline-derived CDR1 and CDR2 are MGHRA and YSYEKL. The V and J ends lost 3 bases and 1 base respectively, with 12 bases between them. In DNA, the CDR3 is TGCGCCAGCAGCCACCGACAGCCCCTTAACTATGGCTACACCTTC. This translates into CASSHRQPLNYGYTF.

This clonotype was counted between two and nine times. This chain links TRBV7-9 with TRBJ1-6; unclear D gene. The germline V and J ends were trimmed by 2 bases and 8 bases, with 19 bases remaining between them. From germline, CDR1 is SEHNR and CDR2 FQNEAQ (reference sequence). The CDR3 totals 17 residues. Here the CDR3 DNA reads TGTGCCAGCAGCTTACGTTTGAGGACTCGACAATATTCACCCCTCCACTTT. Its protein product is CASSLRLRTRQYSPLHF.

The chain couples TRBV4-1 to TRBJ1-6, with 7 bases fitting TRBD1. Germline CDR1 MGHRA, CDR2 YSYEKL. The length of the CDR3 is 18 residues. V was pared by 4 bases and J by 2 bases, with 11 bases of the junction left unmatched. The CDR3: CASSPARQGRTYNSPLHF. The CDR3 region has the DNA TGCGCCAGCAGCCCAGCCAGACAGGGAAGGACCTATAATTCACCCCTCCACTTT.

In its sample, this clonotype was seen many times. The genes are TRBV7-2 and TRBJ2-1; D is perhaps TRBD2 (5 bases). CDR1 and CDR2 from the germline V gene are SGHTA and FQGNSA. V lost 4 bases and J lost 8, with 18 bases in between. The CDR3 consists of 15 residues. The CDR3 region is CASSSQGGSGDEQFF. The CDR3 DNA reads TGTGCCAGCAGCTCCCAAGGTGGGTCCGGGGATGAGCAGTTCTTC.

At least ten counts were recorded for this clonotype. V usage is TRBV7-2 and J usage is TRBJ2-7; 7 bases line up with TRBD1. Losses at the gene ends were 3 bases for V and 2 bases for J; bases not matched to a gene: 1. The V gene's germline CDR1 is SGHTA and CDR2 FQGNSA. This CDR3 has 13 residues. CDR3 coding DNA: TGTGCCAGCAGCTTCGACAGGGCCTACGAGCAGTACGTC. Translated: CASSFDRAYEQYV.

This clonotype was seen only a few times. The CDR3 spells CASSLIKTEAFF. CDR3 coding DNA: TGTGCCAGCAGTTTAATAAAAACTGAAGCTTTCTTT. V usage is TRBV28 and J usage is TRBJ1-1; D is undetermined. Germline lookup yields CDR1 MDHEN and CDR2 SYDVKM. CDR3 length: 12 amino acids. Between the trimmed V and J ends, which lost 2 bases and 5 bases, there was a span of 6 bases.

This clonotype showed up many times. The chain links TRBV28 to TRBJ2-4; no definite D call. V lost 1 base and J 0 bases, leaving 4 bases between the germline ends. CDR3 size: 14 residues. CDR1 is MDHEN, CDR2 SYDVKM, per germline. CDR3 DNA: TGTGCCAGCAGTTTATCCCTAGCCAAAAACATTCAGTACTTC. Residues: CASSLSLAKNIQYF.

V usage is TRBV2 and J usage is TRBJ1-1; perhaps TRBD1 as D (5 bases). Germline V gives CDR1 SNHLY, CDR2 FYNNEI. There are 14 residues in the CDR3. Trimming cost V 7 bases and J 0 bases, with 12 bases left between them. The CDR3 loop is CASTEGRMNTEAFF. CDR3 nucleotide sequence: TGTGCCAGCACCGAGGGACGGATGAACACTGAAGCTTTCTTT.

A few counts support this clonotype. J is TRBJ2-2 and V is TRBV7-8; 10 nucleotides match TRBD1. Trimming cost V 4 bases and J 5 bases; bases outside gene matches: 13. The CDR3 spans 18 residues. Germline V gives CDR1 SGHVS, CDR2 FQNEAQ. The CDR3 protein is CASSSQYRDRGGTGELFF. The CDR3 DNA reads TGTGCCAGCAGCTCCCAATACCGGGACAGGGGAGGTACCGGGGAGCTGTTTTTT.

This clonotype has just a few counts. This chain uses TRBV6-6 with TRBJ2-4; D gene uncertain. The CDR3 extends over 12 amino acids. The V gene's germline CDR1 is MNHNY and CDR2 SVGAGI (reference sequence). The V gene lost 6 bases and the J gene lost 7 bases, with 10 bases spanning the gap. For the CDR3, the DNA is TGTGCCAGCAGAGAAAGTGTGAACATTCAGTACTTC. Translated, it gives CASRESVNIQYF.

The J gene is TRBJ2-2, the V gene TRBV6-1, with a weak D call TRBD1 (5 bases). The CDR3 is 14 residues long. The germline V gene has CDR1 MNHNS and CDR2 SASEGT. V lost 7 bases and J 5 bases, leaving 14 bases between the germline ends. The DNA for the CDR3 is TGTGCCAGCACCCAGGGTGGGTCGACCGGGGAGCTGTTTTTT. This translates into CASTQGGSTGELFF.

This clonotype occurred a few times. V is TRBV20-1 and J is TRBJ2-3; 8 bases map to TRBD1. CDR1 and CDR2 (germline): DFQATT, SNEGSKA (reference sequence). With 0 bases clipped from V and 5 bases from J, the junction kept 13 bases outside the gene matches. There are 17 residues in the CDR3. CDR3 sequence (DNA): TGCAGTGCTAGAGATTTAAGCAAACAGGGGGAGCAAGATACGCAGTATTTT. It is translated as CSARDLSKQGEQDTQYF.

This clonotype was found many times. The genes are TRBV5-1 and TRBJ2-5; unclear D gene. The CDR3 sequence is 12 residues long. From germline, CDR1 is SGHRS and CDR2 YFSETQ. V lost 5 bases to trimming and J lost 5 bases, with 10 bases between them. The CDR3 loop is CASSLMGETQYF. Written as DNA, the CDR3 is TGCGCCAGCAGTTTAATGGGGGAGACCCAGTACTTC.

This clonotype showed up many times. The chain employs TRBV12-3 or TRBV12-4 and TRBJ1-6, with D possibly TRBD1 on 5 matching bases. The length of the CDR3 is 13 residues. Trimming took 7 bases from V and 7 from J, leaving 11 bases between them. Here the CDR3 reads CASTGTRNSPLHF. CDR3 DNA sequence: TGTGCCAGCACCGGGACCCGGAATTCACCCCTCCACTTT.

V gene TRBV10-3 combines with J gene TRBJ2-5; 9 nucleotides agree with TRBD1. The CDR3 runs 15 residues. Germline V gene lookup returns CDR1 ENHRY and CDR2 SYGVKD. With 6 bases clipped from V and 1 base from J, the junction kept 6 bases outside the gene matches. The CDR3 reads CAIRPGTGPQETQYF. The DNA for the CDR3 is TGTGCCATCAGGCCCGGGACAGGGCCCCAAGAGACCCAGTACTTC.

This clonotype showed up many times. The genes are TRBV9 and TRBJ2-3; 7 bases agree with TRBD2. Germline CDR1 SGDLS, CDR2 YYNGEE. The J segment lost 10 bases and the V segment lost 0 bases, leaving 11 bases of the junction unmatched. This CDR3 is built from 15 residues. The CDR3 region has the DNA TGTGCCAGCAGCGTAGAGGCGGGGGACGGTAAAGCGCAGTATTTT. Encoded protein: CASSVEAGDGKAQYF.

This chain joins TRBV20-1 and TRBJ1-2, with D perhaps matching TRBD1 (5 bases). Trimming shortened V by 0 bases and J by 1 base, and 15 bases separated the two germline ends. CDR3 length: 16 residues. Germline CDR1 and CDR2: DFQATT and SNEGSKA (reference sequence). The CDR3 nucleotides are TGCAGTGCTAGAGATCGATCCGGGGGAGGTAACTATGGCTACACCTTC. Encoded protein: CSARDRSGGGNYGYTF.

This clonotype was counted between two and nine times. The rearrangement uses TRBV10-3 and TRBJ2-7; D could derive from TRBD1 or TRBD2 (5 bases each). This CDR3 spans 14 amino acids. Germline CDR1 is ENHRY and CDR2 is SYGVKD. Trimming took off 0 bases at V and 3 bases at J, with 9 bases between the two ends. CDR3 in DNA: TGTGCCATCAGTGAGTCGGGGGTTATCTACGAGCAGTACTTC. Residues: CAISESGVIYEQYF.

The chain joins TRBV5-4 to TRBJ2-7; TRBD1 aligns across 10 bases. This CDR3 region has 15 residues. In germline, CDR1 is SGHNT, CDR2 YYREEE (reference sequence). Trimming removed 4 bases from V and 2 bases from J; junction bases left unmatched: 6. In DNA form, the CDR3 reads TGTGCCAGCAGCGACCCCGGGACAGGGGCCTACGAGCAGTACTTC. It encodes CASSDPGTGAYEQYF.

This clonotype has just a few counts. The chain links TRBV7-2 to TRBJ2-3; either TRBD1 or TRBD2 may supply D (6 bases each). The CDR3 has 15 residues. In germline, CDR1 is SGHTA, CDR2 FQGNSA. V was pared by 4 bases and J by 2 bases, with 13 bases between. CDR3 bases: TGTGCCAGCAGCTCTGAGGGGGGATACACAGATACGCAGTATTTT. It specifies CASSSEGGYTDTQYF. The complete variable domain, with remaining parts taken from reference TRBV7-2 and TRBJ2-3, reads GAGVSQSPSNKVTEKGKDVELRCDPISGHTALYWYRQSLGQGLEFLIYFQGNSAPDKSGLPSDRFSAERTGGSVSTLTIQRTQQEDSAVYLCASSSEGGYTDTQYFGPGTRLTVL.

The chain employs TRBV29-1 and TRBJ2-2; D unresolved. Germline-derived CDR1 and CDR2 are SQVTM and ANQGSEA. This CDR3 comprises 13 residues. V was pared by 3 bases and J by 1 base, with 6 bases between. This CDR3 is CSVDRRNTGELFF. CDR3 bases: TGCAGCGTTGACAGGAGGAACACCGGGGAGCTGTTTTTT.

V gene TRBV7-2 combines with J gene TRBJ2-3; possibly TRBD1 or TRBD2 for D (6 bases each). Germline V CDR1 and CDR2: SGHTA, FQGNSA. The CDR3 is 16 residues long. V lost 5 bases and J lost 2, with 17 bases in between. CDR3: CASSRPGGLPTDTQYF. The CDR3 DNA sequence: TGTGCCAGCAGCCGCCCCGGGGGCCTCCCCACAGATACGCAGTATTTT.

This clonotype was seen a few times. The chain carries TRBV4-2 and TRBJ2-7, with 7 bases identical to TRBD2. The junction had 7 bases not matched to a gene; V was cut back by 0 bases and J by 5 bases. The germline gives CDR1 LGHNA, CDR2 YNFKEQ. The CDR3 contains 15 residues. This chain's CDR3 is CASSQDTRLAHEQYV. The CDR3 bases are TGTGCCAGCAGCCAAGACACCAGACTAGCCCACGAGCAGTACGTC.

The rearrangement uses TRBV9 and TRBJ1-5; D remains unclear. V shed 7 bases and J shed 3 bases, with 17 bases lying between them. Germline lookup yields CDR1 SGDLS and CDR2 YYNGEE. This CDR3 comprises 15 residues. The CDR3, as DNA: TGTGCCAGCTCTCGAGACGGGTTGGCCAATCAGCCCCAGCATTTT. Translating gives CASSRDGLANQPQHF.

V usage is TRBV7-9 and J usage is TRBJ2-7, with D unclear. The germline gives CDR1 SEHNR, CDR2 FQNEAQ (reference sequence). V was cut by 1 base and J by 8 bases, with 9 bases left in between. There are 12 residues in the CDR3. For the CDR3, the DNA is TGTGCCAGCAGCTTAGGGCTGGGCCAGCAGTACGTC. Protein sequence: CASSLGLGQQYV.

This clonotype was observed at least ten times. The rearrangement joins TRBV28 to TRBJ2-7; D is possibly TRBD1 or TRBD2 (6 bases each). Germline V gene sequence: CDR1 MDHEN, CDR2 SYDVKM. The CDR3 extends over 14 amino acids. Trimming took 4 bases from V and 1 from J, leaving 11 bases between them. The CDR3 region is CASSSRGLSYEQYV. The CDR3 DNA reads as TGTGCCAGCAGTTCCCGGGGGCTGTCCTACGAGCAGTACGTC.

This clonotype was recorded at least ten times. This chain uses TRBV9 with TRBJ2-2; the D gene is possibly TRBD1 (6 bases). The CDR3 is 15 residues long. Germline assignment: CDR1 SGDLS and CDR2 YYNGEE. Trimming removed 5 bases at V and 2 bases at J, with 13 bases between. The CDR3 protein is CASSVGTLNTGELFF. CDR3 bases: TGTGCCAGCAGTGTCGGGACACTAAACACCGGGGAGCTGTTTTTT.

The chain has TRBV6-1 and TRBJ2-7, with D unclear. The length of the CDR3 is 14 residues. Between the trimmed V and J ends, which lost 6 bases and 0 bases, there was a span of 12 bases. Germline V gene data show CDR1 as MNHNS and CDR2 as SASEGT. The CDR3 DNA is TGTGCCAGCAGCACAACAGCCGCCTCCTACGAGCAGTACTTC. It yields the protein CASSTTAASYEQYF.

This clonotype was counted a few times. This chain connects TRBV11-2 to TRBJ2-5; 8 nucleotides align to TRBD1. The CDR3 spans 20 residues. CDR1 is SGHAT and CDR2 is FQNNGV in the germline V gene. V trimming: 1 base; J trimming: 4 bases; junction bases outside the gene matches: 20. For the CDR3, the DNA is TGTGCCAGCAGCTTAGGGAAAGGGTTCTCGACAGGGGCACAGGGAGAGACCCAGTACTTC. This gives the protein CASSLGKGFSTGAQGETQYF.

This clonotype has just a few counts. This chain links TRBV6-1 with TRBJ1-2, with D perhaps TRBD1 (5 bases). Germline V gene lookup returns CDR1 MNHNS and CDR2 SASEGT. The CDR3 covers 14 residues. Between the trimmed V and J ends, which lost 6 bases and 3 bases, there was a span of 14 bases. The CDR3: CASRFPGTDYGYTF. For the CDR3, the DNA is TGTGCCAGCAGGTTCCCCGGGACCGACTATGGCTACACCTTC.